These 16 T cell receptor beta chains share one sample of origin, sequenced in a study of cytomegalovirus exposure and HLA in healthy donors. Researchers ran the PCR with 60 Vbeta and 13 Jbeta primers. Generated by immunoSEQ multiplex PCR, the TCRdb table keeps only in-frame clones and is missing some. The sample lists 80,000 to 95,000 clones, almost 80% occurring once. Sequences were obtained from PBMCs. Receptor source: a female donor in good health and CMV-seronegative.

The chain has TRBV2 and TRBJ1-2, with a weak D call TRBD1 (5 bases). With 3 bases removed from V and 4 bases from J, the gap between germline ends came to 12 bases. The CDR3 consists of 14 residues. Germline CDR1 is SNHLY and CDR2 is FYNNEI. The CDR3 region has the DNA TGTGCCAGCAGTGACCGACGGGGGGGCTATGGCTACACCTTC. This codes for CASSDRRGGYGYTF.

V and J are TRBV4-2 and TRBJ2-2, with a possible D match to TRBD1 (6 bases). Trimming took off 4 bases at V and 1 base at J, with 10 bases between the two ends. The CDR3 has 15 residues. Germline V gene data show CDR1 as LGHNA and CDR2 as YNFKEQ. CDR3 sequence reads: CASSLRQENTGELFF. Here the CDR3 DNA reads TGTGCCAGCAGCCTTCGACAGGAGAACACCGGGGAGCTGTTTTTT.

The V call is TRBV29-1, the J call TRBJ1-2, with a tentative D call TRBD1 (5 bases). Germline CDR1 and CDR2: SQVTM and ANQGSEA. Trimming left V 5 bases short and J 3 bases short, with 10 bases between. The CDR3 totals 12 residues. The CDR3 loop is CSVSKGDYGYTF. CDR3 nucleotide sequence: TGCAGCGTTTCTAAAGGGGACTATGGCTACACCTTC.

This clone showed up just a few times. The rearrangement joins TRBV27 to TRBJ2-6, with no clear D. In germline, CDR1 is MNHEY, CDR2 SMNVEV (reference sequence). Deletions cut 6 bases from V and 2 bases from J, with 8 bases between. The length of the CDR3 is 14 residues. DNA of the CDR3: TGTGCCAGCAGAAGAGTCCCTGGGGCCAACGTCCTGACTTTC. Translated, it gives CASRRVPGANVLTF. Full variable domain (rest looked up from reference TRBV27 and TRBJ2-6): EAQVTQNPRYLITVTGKKLTVTCSQNMNHEYMSWYRQDPGLGLRQIYYSMNVEVTDKGDVPEGYKVSRKEKRNFPLILESPSPNQTSLYFCASRRVPGANVLTFGAGSRLTVL.

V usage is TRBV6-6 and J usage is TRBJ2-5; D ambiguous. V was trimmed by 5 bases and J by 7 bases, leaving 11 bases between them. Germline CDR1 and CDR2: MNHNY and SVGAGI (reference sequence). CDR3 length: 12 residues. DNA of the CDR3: TGTGCCAGCAGTAGCACGGGTCGGACCCAGTACTTC. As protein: CASSSTGRTQYF.

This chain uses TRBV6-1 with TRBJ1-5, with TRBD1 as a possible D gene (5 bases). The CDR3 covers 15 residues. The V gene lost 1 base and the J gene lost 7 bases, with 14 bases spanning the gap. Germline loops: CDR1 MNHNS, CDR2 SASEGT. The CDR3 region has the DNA TGTGCCAGCAGTGAAGAAGGGCAGGGTGGCCAGCCCCAGCATTTT. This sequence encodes CASSEEGQGGQPQHF.

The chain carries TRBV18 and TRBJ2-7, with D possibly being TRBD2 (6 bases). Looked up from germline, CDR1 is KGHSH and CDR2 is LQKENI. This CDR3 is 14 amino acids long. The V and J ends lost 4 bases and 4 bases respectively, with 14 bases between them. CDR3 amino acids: CASSLRDGKYEQYF. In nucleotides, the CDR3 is TGTGCCAGCTCACTGCGGGACGGTAAATACGAGCAGTACTTC.

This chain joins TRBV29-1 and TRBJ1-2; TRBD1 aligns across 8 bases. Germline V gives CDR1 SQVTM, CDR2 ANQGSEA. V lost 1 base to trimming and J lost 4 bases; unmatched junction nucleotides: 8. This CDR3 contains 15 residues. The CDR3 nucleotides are TGCAGCGTTGAAGGGGACAGGTCATCGATCTATGGCTACACCTTC. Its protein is CSVEGDRSSIYGYTF.

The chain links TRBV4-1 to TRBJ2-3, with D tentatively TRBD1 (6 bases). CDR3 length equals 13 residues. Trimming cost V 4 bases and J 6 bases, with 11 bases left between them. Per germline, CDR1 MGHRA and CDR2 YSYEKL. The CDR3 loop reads CASSPEQGDTQYF. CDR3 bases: TGCGCCAGCAGCCCGGAACAGGGCGATACGCAGTATTTT.

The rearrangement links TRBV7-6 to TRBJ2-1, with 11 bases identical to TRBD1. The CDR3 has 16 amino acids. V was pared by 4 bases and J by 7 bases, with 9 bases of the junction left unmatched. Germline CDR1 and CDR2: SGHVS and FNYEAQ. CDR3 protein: CASSSRSRDRGNEQFF. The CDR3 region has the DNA TGTGCCAGCAGCTCCAGGTCCCGGGACAGGGGGAATGAGCAGTTCTTC.

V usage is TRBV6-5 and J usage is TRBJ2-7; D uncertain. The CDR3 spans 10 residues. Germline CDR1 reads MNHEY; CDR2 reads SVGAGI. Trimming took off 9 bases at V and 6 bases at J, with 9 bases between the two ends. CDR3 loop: CARAAVEQYF. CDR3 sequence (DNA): TGTGCCAGGGCGGCGGTCGAGCAGTACTTC.

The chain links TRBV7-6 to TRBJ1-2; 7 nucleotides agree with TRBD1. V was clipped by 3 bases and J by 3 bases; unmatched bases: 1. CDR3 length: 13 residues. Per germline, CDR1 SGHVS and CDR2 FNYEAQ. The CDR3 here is CASSLGTDYGYTF. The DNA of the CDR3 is TGTGCCAGCAGCTTGGGGACAGACTATGGCTACACCTTC.

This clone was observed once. CDR3 amino acids: CASAGTSYNEQFF. CDR3 in DNA: TGTGCCAGCGCGGGTACCTCCTACAATGAGCAGTTCTTC. This chain uses TRBV7-3 with TRBJ2-1; a possible D gene is TRBD2 (5 bases). The CDR3 is made up of 13 amino acids. V shed 8 bases and J shed 0 bases, with 8 bases lying between them. CDR1 and CDR2 from the germline V gene are SGHTA and FQGTGA. The entire variable domain, with the rest obtained from reference TRBV7-3 and TRBJ2-1, is as follows: GAGVSQTPSNKVTEKGKYVELRCDPISGHTALYWYRQSLGQGPEFLIYFQGTGAADDSGLPNDRFFAVRPEGSVSTLKIQRTERGDSAVYLCASAGTSYNEQFFGPGTRLTVL.

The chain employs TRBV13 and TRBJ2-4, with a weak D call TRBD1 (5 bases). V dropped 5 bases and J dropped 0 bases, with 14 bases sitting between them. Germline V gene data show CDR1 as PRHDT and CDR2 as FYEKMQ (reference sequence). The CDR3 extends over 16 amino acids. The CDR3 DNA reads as TGTGCCAGCAGCCCCCGTGGGGCCCCAGCCAAAAACATTCAGTACTTC. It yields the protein CASSPRGAPAKNIQYF.

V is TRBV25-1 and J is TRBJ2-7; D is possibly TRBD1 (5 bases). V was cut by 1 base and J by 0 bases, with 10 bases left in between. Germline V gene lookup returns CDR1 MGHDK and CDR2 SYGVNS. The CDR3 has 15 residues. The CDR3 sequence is CASSELGPFSYEQYF. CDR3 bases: TGTGCCAGCAGTGAATTGGGGCCCTTCTCCTACGAGCAGTACTTC.

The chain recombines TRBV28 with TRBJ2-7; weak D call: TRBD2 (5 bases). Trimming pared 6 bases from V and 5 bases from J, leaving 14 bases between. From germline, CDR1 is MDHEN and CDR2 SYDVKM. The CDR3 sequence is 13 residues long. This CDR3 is CASRRVVGDEQYF. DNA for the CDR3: TGTGCCAGCAGGAGGGTGGTTGGCGACGAGCAGTACTTC.